Included here is one TCR beta chain sequence, with context. The antigen is undetermined. These data are taken from a study of cytomegalovirus exposure and HLA in healthy donors. It was with 60 Vbeta and 13 Jbeta primers that the PCR ran. Sequencing used immunoSEQ multiplex PCR; TCRdb keeps in-frame clones, though not all of them. This sample's clone table lists 200,000 to 250,000 clones. The study's findings and limits: Previously analyzed data showed that most TCR beta V segments were productive at a frequency of about 87% or about 30%.

V shed 3 bases and J 4 bases; nucleotides not matched to a gene: 9. The CDR3 spans 15 residues. In germline, CDR1 is SGHNT, CDR2 YYREEE (reference sequence). Sequenced sample: PBMCs. This chain connects TRBV5-4 to TRBJ1-2; TRBD1 matches 7 bases. The receptor was derived from a girl aged 2 to 10 in good health and CMV-seropositive. For the CDR3, the DNA is TGTGCCAGCAGCTCTCCGACAGGGTCCGGCTATGGCTACACCTTC. This encodes CASSSPTGSGYGYTF.